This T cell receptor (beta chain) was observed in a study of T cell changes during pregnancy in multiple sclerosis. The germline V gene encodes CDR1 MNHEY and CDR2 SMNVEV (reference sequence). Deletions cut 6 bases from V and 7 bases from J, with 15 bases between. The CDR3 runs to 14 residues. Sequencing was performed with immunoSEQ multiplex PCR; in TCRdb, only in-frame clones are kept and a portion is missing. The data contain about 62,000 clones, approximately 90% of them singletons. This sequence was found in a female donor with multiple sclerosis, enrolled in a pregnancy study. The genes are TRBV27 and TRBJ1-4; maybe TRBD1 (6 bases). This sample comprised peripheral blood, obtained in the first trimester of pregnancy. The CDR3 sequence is CASSRGGSTEKLFF. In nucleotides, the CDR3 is TGTGCCAGCAGCAGGGGCGGTTCTACTGAAAAACTGTTTTTT. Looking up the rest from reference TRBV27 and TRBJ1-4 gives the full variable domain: EAQVTQNPRYLITVTGKKLTVTCSQNMNHEYMSWYRQDPGLGLRQIYYSMNVEVTDKGDVPEGYKVSRKEKRNFPLILESPSPNQTSLYFCASSRGGSTEKLFFGSGTQLSVL.